These T cell receptor beta chains were read from a single sample in a study of cytomegalovirus exposure and HLA in healthy donors. Only in-frame clones appear in the TCRdb table, and some are missing; sequencing was by immunoSEQ multiplex PCR. The sample comprises about 200,000 clones, about 76% of which are singletons, and around 0.38% rests with the top ten. Sequenced: PBMCs. The source is a male donor in good health and CMV-seropositive. Each CDR3 is given with its conserved first and last residue. Each record gives: V gene, D gene, J gene, clone size, CDR3 protein, CDR3 DNA. D genes are given only for firm matches. The listing skips clone size in some rows; elsewhere it reads once, few, many or a size class.

v_gene: TRBV6-1
d_gene: TRBD1
j_gene: TRBJ2-5
abundance: -
CDR3aa: CASRRQGAREETQYF
CDR3nt: TGTGCCAGCAGAAGACAGGGGGCTCGGGAGGAGACCCAGTACTTC

v_gene: TRBV4-2
d_gene: -
j_gene: TRBJ1-1
abundance: -
CDR3aa: CASSQEGGIGEAFF
CDR3nt: TGTGCCAGCAGCCAAGAAGGGGGAATCGGTGAAGCTTTCTTT

v_gene: TRBV5-4
d_gene: TRBD1
j_gene: TRBJ1-1
abundance: -
CDR3aa: CASSLGQGRTEAFF
CDR3nt: TGTGCCAGCAGCTTAGGACAGGGGAGGACTGAAGCTTTCTTT

v_gene: TRBV29-1
d_gene: -
j_gene: TRBJ2-7
abundance: -
CDR3aa: CSVRSATYEQYF
CDR3nt: TGCAGCGTTCGCTCTGCTACCTACGAGCAGTACTTC

v_gene: TRBV2
d_gene: TRBD1
j_gene: TRBJ1-2
abundance: -
CDR3aa: CASETGGGNYGYTF
CDR3nt: TGTGCCAGCGAGACAGGGGGTGGCAACTATGGCTACACCTTC

v_gene: TRBV2
d_gene: TRBD1
j_gene: TRBJ1-2
abundance: -
CDR3aa: CAIDRGLSYGYTF
CDR3nt: TGTGCCATCGACAGGGGGCTTAGCTATGGCTACACCTTC

v_gene: TRBV6-5
d_gene: -
j_gene: TRBJ1-2
abundance: few
CDR3aa: CASSPREAQGYTF
CDR3nt: TGTGCCAGCAGTCCCAGGGAGGCACAGGGCTACACCTTC

v_gene: TRBV18
d_gene: TRBD1
j_gene: TRBJ1-4
abundance: -
CDR3aa: CASSPPRGRDEKLFF
CDR3nt: TGTGCCAGCTCACCACCAAGGGGGCGGGATGAAAAACTGTTTTTT

v_gene: TRBV6-5
d_gene: TRBD2
j_gene: TRBJ2-7
abundance: -
CDR3aa: CASSPGTSGYEQYF
CDR3nt: TGTGCCAGCAGCCCCGGGACTAGCGGTTACGAGCAGTACTTC

v_gene: TRBV25-1
d_gene: TRBD1
j_gene: TRBJ1-2
abundance: -
CDR3aa: CASSDSPGQSKGYTF
CDR3nt: TGTGCCAGCAGTGATTCTCCGGGACAGTCGAAAGGCTACACCTTC

v_gene: TRBV7-2
d_gene: -
j_gene: TRBJ2-7
abundance: -
CDR3aa: CASSLTGTTFYEQYF
CDR3nt: TGTGCCAGCAGCTTGACCGGGACAACGTTCTACGAGCAGTACTTC

v_gene: TRBV28
d_gene: TRBD2
j_gene: TRBJ2-7
abundance: -
CDR3aa: CATLSGRGSYEQYF
CDR3nt: TGTGCCACCCTTAGCGGGAGAGGTTCCTACGAGCAGTACTTC

v_gene: TRBV28
d_gene: TRBD2
j_gene: TRBJ2-5
abundance: -
CDR3aa: CASTSGKETQYF
CDR3nt: TGTGCCAGTACTAGCGGAAAAGAGACCCAGTACTTC

v_gene: TRBV25-1
d_gene: -
j_gene: TRBJ1-1
abundance: few
CDR3aa: CASSEWGGGETEAFF
CDR3nt: TGTGCCAGCAGTGAGTGGGGGGGAGGAGAAACTGAAGCTTTCTTT

v_gene: TRBV19
d_gene: -
j_gene: TRBJ1-3
abundance: -
CDR3aa: CASGGAAGNTIYF
CDR3nt: TGTGCCAGTGGGGGGGCTGCTGGAAACACCATATATTTT

v_gene: TRBV7-2
d_gene: -
j_gene: TRBJ2-7
abundance: -
CDR3aa: CASSPGQTAWGQYF
CDR3nt: TGTGCCAGCAGCCCCGGACAGACAGCTTGGGGGCAGTACTTC

v_gene: TRBV5-1
d_gene: -
j_gene: TRBJ2-1
abundance: -
CDR3aa: CASRTAGSYNGQFF
CDR3nt: TGCGCCAGCAGAACCGCGGGATCCTACAATGGGCAGTTCTTC

v_gene: TRBV7-9
d_gene: -
j_gene: TRBJ2-1
abundance: -
CDR3aa: CASSLVGGAAYNEQFF
CDR3nt: TGTGCCAGCAGCTTAGTGGGCGGGGCAGCCTACAATGAGCAGTTCTTC

v_gene: TRBV7-2
d_gene: -
j_gene: TRBJ2-1
abundance: -
CDR3aa: CASSLVPGPYNEQFF
CDR3nt: TGTGCCAGCAGCTTGGTTCCAGGGCCCTACAATGAGCAGTTCTTC

v_gene: TRBV5-1
d_gene: -
j_gene: TRBJ2-1
abundance: -
CDR3aa: CASSSEGGPNNEQFF
CDR3nt: TGCGCCAGCAGCTCGGAAGGTGGGCCGAACAATGAGCAGTTCTTC

v_gene: TRBV9
d_gene: TRBD2
j_gene: TRBJ2-2
abundance: -
CDR3aa: CASSVVWGGTTGELFF
CDR3nt: TGTGCCAGCAGCGTAGTGTGGGGGGGAACGACCGGGGAGCTGTTTTTT

v_gene: TRBV4-2
d_gene: TRBD2
j_gene: TRBJ2-3
abundance: -
CDR3aa: CASSQEKGQRGGGTDTQYF
CDR3nt: TGTGCCAGCAGCCAAGAGAAGGGCCAGCGGGGGGGAGGGACAGATACGCAGTATTTT

v_gene: TRBV2
d_gene: TRBD2
j_gene: TRBJ2-5
abundance: -
CDR3aa: CASRITSGGETQYF
CDR3nt: TGTGCCAGCAGGATAACTAGCGGGGGGGAGACCCAGTACTTC

v_gene: TRBV6-6
d_gene: -
j_gene: TRBJ2-7
abundance: once
CDR3aa: CASSSPGTSYEQYF
CDR3nt: TGTGCCAGCAGTTCGCCAGGAACCTCCTACGAGCAGTACTTC

v_gene: TRBV6-1
d_gene: TRBD2
j_gene: TRBJ2-5
abundance: -
CDR3aa: CASSGGRTSGYQETQYF
CDR3nt: TGTGCCAGCAGTGGCGGAAGGACTAGCGGTTATCAAGAGACCCAGTACTTC

v_gene: TRBV7-2
d_gene: TRBD1
j_gene: TRBJ1-5
abundance: -
CDR3aa: CASSLTGQGNQPQHF
CDR3nt: TGTGCCAGCAGCTTAACGGGACAGGGCAATCAGCCCCAGCATTTT

v_gene: TRBV5-1
d_gene: TRBD2
j_gene: TRBJ2-5
abundance: -
CDR3aa: CASSLRTSDETQYF
CDR3nt: TGCGCCAGCAGCTTGCGGACTAGCGACGAGACCCAGTACTTC

v_gene: TRBV7-9
d_gene: -
j_gene: TRBJ2-7
abundance: -
CDR3aa: CASSNLYEQYF
CDR3nt: TGTGCCAGCAGCAATCTCTACGAGCAGTACTTC

v_gene: TRBV18
d_gene: -
j_gene: TRBJ2-3
abundance: -
CDR3aa: CASSPPTSTDTQYF
CDR3nt: TGTGCCAGCTCACCCCCGACTAGCACAGATACGCAGTATTTT

v_gene: TRBV5-6
d_gene: TRBD1
j_gene: TRBJ1-2
abundance: few
CDR3aa: CASSLFTPGQLNGYTF
CDR3nt: TGTGCCAGCAGCTTATTTACTCCGGGACAGTTAAATGGCTACACCTTC

v_gene: TRBV9
d_gene: -
j_gene: TRBJ2-3
abundance: few
CDR3aa: CASSFQADTQYF
CDR3nt: TGTGCCAGCAGTTTCCAGGCGGATACGCAGTATTTT

v_gene: TRBV5-1
d_gene: -
j_gene: TRBJ2-3
abundance: -
CDR3aa: CASSLGRTLSTDMQYF
CDR3nt: TGCGCCAGCAGCTTGGGTCGGACACTAAGCACAGATATGCAGTATTTT

v_gene: TRBV5-6
d_gene: -
j_gene: TRBJ1-3
abundance: -
CDR3aa: CASSLGREAGNTIYF
CDR3nt: TGTGCCAGCAGCTTGGGCAGGGAGGCTGGAAACACCATATATTTT

v_gene: TRBV25-1
d_gene: -
j_gene: TRBJ1-3
abundance: -
CDR3aa: CASSLFSGNTIYF
CDR3nt: TGTGCCAGCAGTCTATTCTCTGGAAACACCATATATTTT

v_gene: TRBV7-9
d_gene: -
j_gene: TRBJ2-7
abundance: -
CDR3aa: CASSPPQTETYEQYF
CDR3nt: TGTGCCAGCAGCCCTCCCCAAACAGAAACCTACGAGCAGTACTTC